This TCR beta chain comes out of a study of shared clonotypes between healthy human individuals. There were no recent acute infections or vaccinations among the donors, who were healthy HIV-negative adults. About this clone itself: No antigen is known for it.

Once extracted for a subset, genomic DNA was divided evenly among several immunoSEQ plates. Sequencing was performed with immunoSEQ multiplex PCR; in TCRdb, only in-frame clones are kept and a portion is missing. The sample carries roughly 2 million clones, 85% to 95% recorded once. Study-wide points: At large depth, rarefaction still showed sorted-subset sequencing to be incomplete.

The sample consisted of naive CD4+ T cells sorted from blood. Subset noted: CD45RA+ positively selected. The clonotype was recovered from a man between 18 and 35 years old in good health.

The CDR3: CASSLSTGSEKLFF. In nucleotides, the CDR3 is TGCGCCAGCAGCCTTTCGACAGGGAGTGAAAAACTGTTTTTT. The chain employs TRBV5-1 and TRBJ1-4; 7 bases are shared with TRBD1. V lost 4 bases and J lost 7; bases outside the gene matches: 7. Germline V gives CDR1 SGHRS, CDR2 YFSETQ. This CDR3 has 14 residues.